These 3 T cell receptor beta chains were all obtained from the same sample, sequenced in a study of vaccination effects on CD4 cells after COVID-19. Their antigens remain unidentified. Using viral peptide pools, the ViraFEST assay grew out antigen-specific CD4+ T cells prior to sequencing. Culture proceeded for more than 8 days, and CD4+ T cells were then isolated. All study participants received two doses of BNT162b2 or mRNA-1273 vaccine. Generated by immunoSEQ multiplex PCR, the TCRdb table keeps only in-frame clones and is missing some. The data hold roughly 27,000 clones, with about 80% observed a single time. The material was CD4+ T cells from PBMCs cultured with SARS-CoV-2 spike peptides, obtained after COVID-19 vaccination. Every receptor here comes from a human donor who received a COVID-19 vaccine. Some clones in this sample may be carry-over from other donors' samples.

This clone was counted between two and nine times. The chain recombines TRBV4-1 with TRBJ1-2; D not resolved. CDR3 length: 15 amino acids. Germline loops: CDR1 MGHRA, CDR2 YSYEKL. V gave up 0 bases and J gave up 4 bases, with 12 bases separating them. CDR3 sequence: CASSQDSGFTYGYTF. The CDR3 DNA reads TGCGCCAGCAGCCAAGATTCCGGTTTCACCTATGGCTACACCTTC.

The chain carries TRBV10-2 and TRBJ1-6; tentatively, D is TRBD1 (5 bases). The length of the CDR3 is 13 residues. Looked up from germline, CDR1 is WSHSY and CDR2 is SAAADI. Trimming took off 6 bases at V and 6 bases at J, with 9 bases between the two ends. CDR3 sequence (DNA): TGCGCCAGCAGGGAGGGGAGTAATTCACCCCTCCACTTT. It encodes CASREGSNSPLHF.

The chain carries TRBV19 and TRBJ2-1, with D unresolved. The CDR3 is 15 residues long. The germline V gene encodes CDR1 LNHDA and CDR2 SQIVND (reference sequence). Trimming shortened V by 1 base and J by 0 bases, and 7 bases separated the two germline ends. The CDR3: CASSIGPSSYNEQFF. The CDR3 DNA follows: TGTGCCAGTAGTATAGGGCCGAGCTCCTACAATGAGCAGTTCTTC.